The clone carrying this TCR beta chain was seen a single time. The antigen is not known. Only patients with CD8+CD57+ cell expansion on flow cytometry were chosen for sequencing. Acquired aplastic anemia of severe grade affected all patients. These data belong to a study of CD8+CD57+ T cells in acquired aplastic anemia. Overall study context: Sorted CD4+ and CD8+ cells gave a mean 3.2 ug DNA, range roughly 0.18 to 30 ug.

Study conclusions and caveats: Patient and control CD8+ Simpson's diversity was not significantly different. Both patients and controls carried the same twenty-nine CD8+ CDR3 sequences.

V was pared by 6 bases and J by 4 bases, with 16 bases between. This CDR3 is built from 15 residues. CDR1 LNHDA and CDR2 SQIVND come from the germline V gene (reference sequence). Profiling that covered TCR beta VDJ and CDR3 relied on genomic DNA as its template. TCRdb re-derived calls from the reads in MiXCR, one entry per CDR3 protein. In the table there are about 58,000 distinct CDR3 sequences, 55% to 70% of which are singletons. The sequence was obtained from a human donor with aplastic anemia. Source material: sorted CD4+, CD8+, or CD8+CD57+ T cells (not recorded which) from PBMCs. The V call is TRBV19, the J call TRBJ1-5; D is possibly TRBD1 (5 bases). CDR3 nucleotide sequence: TGTGCCAGTAGCCTGATACTCGGGGGAAATCAGCCCCAGCATTTT. It specifies CASSLILGGNQPQHF.